These 21 T cell receptor beta chains were sequenced from one sample in a study of blood T cell repertoires in COVID-19. This table comes from immunoSEQ multiplex PCR, and its TCRdb copy is limited to in-frame clones, with some not included. The sample has about 240,000 clones; about 93% are singletons. What was sequenced was peripheral blood. The receptors originated from a young man with COVID-19, enrolled during active disease.

The chain combines TRBV10-2 with TRBJ1-2; 12 bases align to TRBD1. The CDR3 sequence is 19 residues long. V gave up 4 bases and J gave up 2 bases; unmatched junction bases: 14. Per the germline V gene, CDR1 is WSHSY and CDR2 is SAAADI. CDR3 DNA: TGCGCCAGCAGTGGCCCCGCCGGGACAGGGGGCTTGAGGAACTATGGCTACACCTTC. Its protein is CASSGPAGTGGLRNYGYTF.

In its sample, this clone was seen once. V is TRBV5-4 and J is TRBJ2-7; 7 bases map to TRBD1. The CDR3 runs to 12 residues. Trimming removed 2 bases from V and 5 bases from J; junction bases left unmatched: 1. CDR1 is SGHNT, CDR2 YYREEE, per germline (reference sequence). The CDR3 DNA follows: TGTGCCAGCAGCTTCACAGGGGACGAGCAGTACTTC. This gives the protein CASSFTGDEQYF.

This chain connects TRBV18 to TRBJ2-1; TRBD2 agrees at 7 bases. The CDR3 covers 15 residues. The J segment lost 7 bases and the V segment lost 1 base, leaving 7 bases of the junction unmatched. Germline CDR1 and CDR2: KGHSH and LQKENI. The CDR3 DNA reads as TGTGCCAGCTCACCACTCACAGCGGGGTCGAATGAGCAGTTCTTC. Encoded protein: CASSPLTAGSNEQFF.

This chain uses TRBV11-2 with TRBJ2-7; D gene uncertain. CDR3 length: 13 residues. V gave up 1 base and J gave up 4 bases, with 8 bases separating them. Per germline, CDR1 SGHAT and CDR2 FQNNGV. The CDR3 region is CASSLAFLYEQYF. The CDR3 coding sequence is TGTGCCAGCAGCTTAGCTTTCCTTTACGAGCAGTACTTC.

The V gene is TRBV5-6, the J gene TRBJ1-4; 8 nucleotides align to TRBD1. The J segment lost 7 bases and the V segment lost 6 bases, leaving 11 bases of the junction unmatched. The germline V gene encodes CDR1 SGHDT and CDR2 YYEEEE. CDR3 length: 15 amino acids. The CDR3 reads CASTWATGAREKLFF. In DNA, the CDR3 is TGTGCCAGCACATGGGCGACAGGGGCTCGTGAAAAACTGTTTTTT.

This sequence joins TRBV14 and TRBJ1-3, with no clear D. This CDR3 contains 15 residues. Germline V gene lookup returns CDR1 SGHDN and CDR2 FVKESK. Trimming pared 2 bases from V and 2 bases from J, leaving 10 bases between. The CDR3 sequence is CASSQTGYPGNTIYF. The CDR3, as DNA: TGTGCCAGCAGCCAAACGGGATACCCTGGAAACACCATATATTTT.

In its sample, this clone was seen a few times. The rearrangement uses TRBV4-1 and TRBJ1-2; TRBD1 aligns across 10 bases. After removal of 4 bases from V and 1 base from J, the junction contained 3 bases not matched to a gene. The CDR3 sequence is 15 residues long. Germline V gives CDR1 MGHRA, CDR2 YSYEKL. The CDR3 nucleotides read TGCGCCAGCAGCCTCGGACAGGGGGTTAACTATGGCTACACCTTC. Translating gives CASSLGQGVNYGYTF.

This clone was seen once. This chain joins TRBV6-5 and TRBJ2-7; TRBD1 matches at 8 bases. Germline V gene lookup returns CDR1 MNHEY and CDR2 SVGAGI. V shed 2 bases and J 4 bases; nucleotides not matched to a gene: 10. The CDR3 runs 16 residues. The CDR3 protein is CASSYGPGQVKYEQYF. Here the CDR3 DNA reads TGTGCCAGCAGTTACGGCCCGGGACAGGTTAAATACGAGCAGTACTTC.

The rearrangement links TRBV11-3 to TRBJ1-1, with a tentative D call TRBD1 (5 bases). The CDR3 runs to 13 residues. CDR1 is SGHNT and CDR2 is YENEEA in the germline V gene. V shed 2 bases and J shed 2 bases, with 6 bases lying between them. The CDR3 loop reads CASSLQGNTEAFF. The DNA for the CDR3 is TGTGCCAGCAGCTTACAGGGTAACACTGAAGCTTTCTTT.

This clone was recorded only once. The gene calls are TRBV28 and TRBJ2-7; the match to TRBD1 covers 7 bases. Germline CDR1 reads MDHEN; CDR2 reads SYDVKM. The CDR3 is made up of 16 amino acids. Unmatched junction bases numbered 11, after V lost 5 bases and J lost 1 base. The CDR3, as DNA: TGTGCCAGCAGTGCGTGGCGGACAGGCCTTTCCTACGAGCAGTACTTC. This encodes CASSAWRTGLSYEQYF.

The V and J genes are TRBV5-5 and TRBJ2-5; D unclear. This CDR3 has 19 residues. V lost 1 base to trimming and J lost 4 bases, with 26 bases between them. CDR1 and CDR2 (germline): SGHKS, YYEKEE (reference sequence). CDR3 in amino acids: CASSLSPPGLTLMGETQYF. CDR3 nucleotide sequence: TGTGCCAGCAGCTTGAGCCCCCCGGGTCTGACCCTAATGGGAGAGACCCAGTACTTC.

The chain employs TRBV10-3 and TRBJ1-1; D ambiguous. CDR1 is ENHRY, CDR2 SYGVKD, per germline. Trimming removed 2 bases at V and 1 base at J, with 8 bases between. There are 14 residues in the CDR3. CDR3 amino acids: CAISEDEGNTEAFF. The CDR3 bases are TGTGCCATCAGTGAGGATGAGGGGAACACTGAAGCTTTCTTT.

The chain joins TRBV27 to TRBJ2-2, with TRBD2 identical over 9 bases. Germline lookup yields CDR1 MNHEY and CDR2 SMNVEV (reference sequence). The CDR3 spans 15 residues. Trimming cost V 3 bases and J 7 bases; bases outside gene matches: 6. CDR3 protein: CASSLFVAGDGELFF. The CDR3 DNA reads TGTGCCAGCAGTTTGTTTGTAGCGGGGGACGGGGAGCTGTTTTTT.

As DNA, the CDR3 is TGTGCCAGCAGCCAAGACCCCGACTCGGGAGGCTACACCTTC. It encodes CASSQDPDSGGYTF. The chain links TRBV3-1 (or the pseudogene TRBV3-2) to TRBJ1-2; no definite D call. Trimming stripped 0 bases from V and 8 bases from J, with 13 bases between. The CDR3 has 14 amino acids. The germline CDR1 and CDR2 sequences are LGHDT and YNNKEL (reference sequence).

The V call is TRBV27, the J call TRBJ2-5, with D uncertain. There are 17 residues in the CDR3. Germline V CDR1 and CDR2: MNHEY, SMNVEV (reference sequence). Trimming pared 6 bases from V and 5 bases from J, leaving 25 bases between. CDR3 sequence (DNA): TGTGCCAGCAGCCCCGGTGGGTGGTACGGCACCGGGGAGACCCAGTACTTC. It codes for CASSPGGWYGTGETQYF.

The V gene is TRBV6-5, the J gene TRBJ2-5; D not certain. Trimming stripped 2 bases from V and 4 bases from J, with 14 bases between. This CDR3 contains 15 residues. CDR1 is MNHEY, CDR2 SVGAGI, per germline. Here the CDR3 DNA reads TGTGCCAGCAGTTACCCTTCCTCGCGTGGAGAGACCCAGTACTTC. Translating it yields CASSYPSSRGETQYF.

The chain links TRBV12-5 to TRBJ2-7; 8 bases are a match to TRBD1. This CDR3 is 16 amino acids long. CDR1 and CDR2 from the germline V gene are LGHNT and FRNRAP. J was trimmed by 0 bases and V by 3 bases; bases with no gene match: 7. This chain's CDR3 is CASGFGQGPSSYEQYF. CDR3 DNA: TGTGCTAGTGGTTTCGGACAGGGACCAAGCTCCTACGAGCAGTACTTC.

V is TRBV6-5 and J is TRBJ1-1; D is unclear. V lost 6 bases to trimming and J lost 1 base, with 9 bases between them. This CDR3 is built from 13 residues. Per germline, CDR1 MNHEY and CDR2 SVGAGI. The CDR3 DNA follows: TGTGCCAGCAGACCGGTACCGAACACTGAAGCTTTCTTT. This gives the protein CASRPVPNTEAFF.

The chain combines TRBV14 with TRBJ2-2; D gene unclear. Germline CDR1 reads SGHDN; CDR2 reads FVKESK. The CDR3 is made up of 14 amino acids. With 4 bases removed from V and 5 bases from J, the gap between germline ends came to 11 bases. Written as DNA, the CDR3 is TGTGCCAGCAGCCCACCTCCCGGGACCGGGGAGCTGTTTTTT. Amino acid sequence: CASSPPPGTGELFF.

This clone was seen more than once but under ten times. V is TRBV10-1 and J is TRBJ2-2, with a possible D match to TRBD1 (5 bases). CDR1 is WNHNN and CDR2 is SYGVQD in the germline V gene (reference sequence). The CDR3 has 12 amino acids. V lost 6 bases to trimming and J lost 6 bases, with 8 bases between them. The CDR3 DNA reads TGCGCCAGCAGCAGACAGCCCGGGGAGCTGTTTTTT. Its protein is CASSRQPGELFF.

The chain links TRBV4-1 to TRBJ2-2, with 9 bases aligning to TRBD1. Germline values: CDR1 MGHRA, CDR2 YSYEKL. CDR3 length: 16 amino acids. J was trimmed by 5 bases and V by 2 bases; bases with no gene match: 6. The CDR3 nucleotides read TGCGCCAGCAGCCAAACCGGGACAGGGATGACCGGGGAGCTGTTTTTT. Its protein product is CASSQTGTGMTGELFF.